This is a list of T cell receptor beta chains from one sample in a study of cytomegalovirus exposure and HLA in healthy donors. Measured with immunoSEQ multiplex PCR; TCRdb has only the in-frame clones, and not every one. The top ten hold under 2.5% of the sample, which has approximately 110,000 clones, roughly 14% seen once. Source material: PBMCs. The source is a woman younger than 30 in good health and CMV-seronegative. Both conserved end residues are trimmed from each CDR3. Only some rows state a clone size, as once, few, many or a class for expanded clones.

cdr3_aa: ASSFFGYGYT; v_call: TRBV27; clone_size: -; j_call: TRBJ1-2
cdr3_aa: ASLGPGHEKLF; v_call: TRBV6-1; clone_size: -; j_call: TRBJ1-4
cdr3_aa: ASSPDSGTPYEQY; v_call: TRBV7-3; clone_size: -; j_call: TRBJ2-7
cdr3_aa: ASRLGDRGPTGELF; v_call: TRBV12-2; clone_size: few; j_call: TRBJ2-2
cdr3_aa: SARTGSYT; v_call: TRBV20-1; clone_size: -; j_call: TRBJ1-2
cdr3_aa: ASSPWTSGDYNEQF; v_call: TRBV28; clone_size: few; j_call: TRBJ2-1
cdr3_aa: ASAQDRGRWETQY; v_call: TRBV12-5; clone_size: few; j_call: TRBJ2-5
cdr3_aa: ASSPLAGVAKNIQY; v_call: TRBV18; clone_size: few; j_call: TRBJ2-4
cdr3_aa: ASSATSGGGTDTQY; v_call: TRBV6-1; clone_size: few; j_call: TRBJ2-3
cdr3_aa: ASSLGQGAGNTIY; v_call: TRBV19; clone_size: -; j_call: TRBJ1-3
cdr3_aa: ASSPPAGTGNTEAF; v_call: TRBV9; clone_size: few; j_call: TRBJ1-1
cdr3_aa: ASREGRTQH; v_call: TRBV2; clone_size: -; j_call: TRBJ1-5
cdr3_aa: ASSSGTAHEAF; v_call: TRBV27; clone_size: -; j_call: TRBJ1-1
cdr3_aa: ASSPTRDRGSYEQY; v_call: TRBV4-1; clone_size: -; j_call: TRBJ2-7
cdr3_aa: ASSATGRREKLF; v_call: TRBV9; clone_size: many; j_call: TRBJ1-4
cdr3_aa: ASSWGQGAGQPQH; v_call: TRBV19; clone_size: few; j_call: TRBJ1-5
cdr3_aa: ASISFQGNRYNEQF; v_call: TRBV28; clone_size: -; j_call: TRBJ2-1
cdr3_aa: ASSLARLNTEAF; v_call: TRBV13; clone_size: few; j_call: TRBJ1-1
cdr3_aa: ASSYSPGQWNTEAF; v_call: TRBV6-5; clone_size: few; j_call: TRBJ1-1
cdr3_aa: ASSLWTSGISYEQY; v_call: TRBV7-9; clone_size: -; j_call: TRBJ2-7
cdr3_aa: ASSQDPSSNEQF; v_call: TRBV7-2; clone_size: -; j_call: TRBJ2-1
cdr3_aa: ASSSDSTLRGYGYT; v_call: TRBV27; clone_size: few; j_call: TRBJ1-2
cdr3_aa: ASSFGWGLNTEAF; v_call: TRBV5-4; clone_size: -; j_call: TRBJ1-1
cdr3_aa: ASSLQGARYGQPQH; v_call: TRBV14; clone_size: few; j_call: TRBJ1-5
cdr3_aa: ASSSQGVWETQY; v_call: TRBV5-6; clone_size: -; j_call: TRBJ2-5
cdr3_aa: AWSVLLANEQY; v_call: TRBV30; clone_size: few; j_call: TRBJ2-7
cdr3_aa: ASSSGQGMNTEAF; v_call: TRBV11-1; clone_size: few; j_call: TRBJ1-1
cdr3_aa: ASSPHGRVQETQY; v_call: TRBV11-1; clone_size: -; j_call: TRBJ2-5
cdr3_aa: ASSPGTITGELF; v_call: TRBV7-9; clone_size: -; j_call: TRBJ2-2
cdr3_aa: ATSTSRVGQGQF; v_call: TRBV15; clone_size: -; j_call: TRBJ2-1
cdr3_aa: ASSTSSLAGGEQY; v_call: TRBV6-5; clone_size: few; j_call: TRBJ2-7
cdr3_aa: ASRRAGDRGNQPQH; v_call: TRBV28; clone_size: few; j_call: TRBJ1-5
cdr3_aa: ASSEWGRNQPQH; v_call: TRBV6-1; clone_size: few; j_call: TRBJ1-5
cdr3_aa: ASSLRSRRGFPPYGYT; v_call: TRBV7-2; clone_size: few; j_call: TRBJ1-2
cdr3_aa: AWSVTGGPYEQY; v_call: TRBV30; clone_size: few; j_call: TRBJ2-7